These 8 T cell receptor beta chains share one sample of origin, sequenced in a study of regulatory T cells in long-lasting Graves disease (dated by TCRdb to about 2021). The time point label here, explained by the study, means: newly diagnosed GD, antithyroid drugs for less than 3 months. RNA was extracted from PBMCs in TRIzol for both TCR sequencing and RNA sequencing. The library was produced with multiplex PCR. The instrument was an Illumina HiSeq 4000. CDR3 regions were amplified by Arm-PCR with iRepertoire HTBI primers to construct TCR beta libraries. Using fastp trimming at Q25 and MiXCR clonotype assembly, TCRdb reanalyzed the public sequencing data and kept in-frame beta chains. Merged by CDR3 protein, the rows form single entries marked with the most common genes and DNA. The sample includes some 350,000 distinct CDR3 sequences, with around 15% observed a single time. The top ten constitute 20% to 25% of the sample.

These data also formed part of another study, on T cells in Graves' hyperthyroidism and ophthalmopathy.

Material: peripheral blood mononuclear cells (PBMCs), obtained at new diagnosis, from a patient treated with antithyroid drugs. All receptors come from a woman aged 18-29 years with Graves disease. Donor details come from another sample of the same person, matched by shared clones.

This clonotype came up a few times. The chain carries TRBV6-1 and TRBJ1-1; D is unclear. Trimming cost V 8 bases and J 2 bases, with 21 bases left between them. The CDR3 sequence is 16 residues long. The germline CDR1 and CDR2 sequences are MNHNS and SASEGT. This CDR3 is CASAFDPRQKNTEAFF. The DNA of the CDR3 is TGTGCCAGCGCCTTTGATCCCCGCCAGAAAAACACTGAAGCTTTCTTT.

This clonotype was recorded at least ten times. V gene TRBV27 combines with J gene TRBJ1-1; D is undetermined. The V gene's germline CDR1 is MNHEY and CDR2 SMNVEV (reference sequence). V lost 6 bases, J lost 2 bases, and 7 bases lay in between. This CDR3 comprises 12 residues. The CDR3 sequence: CASRVGNTEAFF. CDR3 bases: TGTGCCAGCAGGGTTGGAAACACTGAAGCTTTCTTT.

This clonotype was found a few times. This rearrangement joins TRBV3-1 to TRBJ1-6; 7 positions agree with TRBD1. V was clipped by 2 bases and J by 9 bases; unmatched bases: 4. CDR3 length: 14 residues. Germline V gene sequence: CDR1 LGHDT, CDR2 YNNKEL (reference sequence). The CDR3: CASSQNRGSSPLHF. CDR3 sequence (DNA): TGTGCCAGCAGCCAAAACAGGGGAAGTTCACCCCTCCACTTT. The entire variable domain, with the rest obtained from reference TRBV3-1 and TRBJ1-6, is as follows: DTAVSQTPKYLVTQMGNDKSIKCEQNLGHDTMYWYKQDSKKFLKIMFSYNNKELIINETVPNRFSPKSPDKAHLNLHINSLELGDSAVYFCASSQNRGSSPLHFGNGTRLTVT.

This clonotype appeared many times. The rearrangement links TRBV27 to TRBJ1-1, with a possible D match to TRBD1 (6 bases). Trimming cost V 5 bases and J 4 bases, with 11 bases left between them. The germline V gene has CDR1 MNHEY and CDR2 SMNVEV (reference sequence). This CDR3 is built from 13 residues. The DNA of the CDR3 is TGTGCCAGCAGTATTAGGGGGACCACTGAAGCTTTCTTT. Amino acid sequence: CASSIRGTTEAFF.

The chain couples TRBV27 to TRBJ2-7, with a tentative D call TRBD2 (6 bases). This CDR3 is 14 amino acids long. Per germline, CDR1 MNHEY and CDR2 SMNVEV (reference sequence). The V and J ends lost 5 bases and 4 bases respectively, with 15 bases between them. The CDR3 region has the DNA TGTGCCAGCAGTGTTGCGGGACCCCAATACGAGCAGTACTTC. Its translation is CASSVAGPQYEQYF.

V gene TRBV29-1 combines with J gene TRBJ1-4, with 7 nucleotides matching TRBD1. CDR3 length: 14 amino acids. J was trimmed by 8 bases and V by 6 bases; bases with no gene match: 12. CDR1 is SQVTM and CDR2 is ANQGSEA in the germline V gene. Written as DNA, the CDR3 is TGCAGCGTGCAAAGCAGGGGGTTCGGGGAAAAACTGTTTTTT. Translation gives CSVQSRGFGEKLFF.

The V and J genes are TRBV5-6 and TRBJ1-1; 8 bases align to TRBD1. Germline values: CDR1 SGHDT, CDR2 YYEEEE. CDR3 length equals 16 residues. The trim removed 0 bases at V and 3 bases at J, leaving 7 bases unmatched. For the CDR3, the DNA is TGTGCCAGCAGCTTGGAAGCGGGACAGGCGGACACTGAAGCTTTCTTT. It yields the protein CASSLEAGQADTEAFF.

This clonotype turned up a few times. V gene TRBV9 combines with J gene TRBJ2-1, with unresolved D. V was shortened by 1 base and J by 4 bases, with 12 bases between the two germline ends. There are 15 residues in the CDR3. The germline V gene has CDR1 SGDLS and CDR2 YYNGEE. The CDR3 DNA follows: TGTGCCAGCAGCGTATCCGGGCAAGATTACAATGAGCAGTTCTTC. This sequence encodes CASSVSGQDYNEQFF.